This T cell receptor beta chain appears in the sequencing data of a study of OX40 agonist ivuxolimab in advanced cancers. Study background: Patients with hepatocellular carcinoma, melanoma, renal cell or head and neck cancer made up the dose-escalation patients. Three patients, one with hepatocellular carcinoma and two with cutaneous melanoma, responded partially.

Remarks on this clone: Its antigen is undetermined.

CDR1 and CDR2 (germline): SGHRS, YFSETQ. The CDR3 consists of 15 residues. V lost 3 bases and J lost 0; bases outside the gene matches: 3. Clones were sequenced by immunoSEQ multiplex PCR, and TCRdb holds only the in-frame ones, with some missing. The repertoire holds roughly 67,000 clones, about nine tenths seen once, with around 0.78% in the top ten. Study-wide results and caveats: Nonresponders included some who also had low normalized T-cell clonal expansion.

Sequenced material: CD4+ or CD8+ T cells sorted from blood, taken in a trial of the OX40 agonist ivuxolimab. The TCR comes from an adult with an advanced solid tumor such as melanoma, head and neck, liver or kidney cancer. The chain combines TRBV5-1 with TRBJ1-3; 7 positions agree with TRBD1. The CDR3 DNA follows: TGCGCCAGCAGCTGGGACAGCTACTCTGGAAACACCATATATTTT. It translates to CASSWDSYSGNTIYF.